The rows below give T cell receptor beta chains drawn from one sample of a study of CD8 T cells in Susac syndrome. TCRdb re-called the immunoSEQ multiplex PCR reads with MiXCR, one entry per CDR3 protein. This table has around 71,000 distinct CDR3 sequences, roughly 93% appearing once. Sequences were obtained from CD4+ T cells from PBMCs. These receptors came from a human donor with Susac syndrome. Both conserved end residues are part of each CDR3. D genes are given only for firm matches. Clone size is stated in some rows and not others, as once, few, many or a class when expanded.

J,D,size,V,CDR3,DNA
TRBJ1-1,.,once,TRBV6-2/TRBV6-3,CASQGVDTEAFF,TGTGCCAGCCAAGGGGTAGACACTGAAGCTTTCTTT
TRBJ2-7,TRBD2,.,TRBV18,CASSPLGRGMSSYEQYF,TGTGCCAGCTCACCCCTCGGGAGGGGGATGAGCTCCTACGAGCAGTACTTC
TRBJ2-7,.,.,TRBV6-2/TRBV6-3,CASSYVTARYEQYF,TGTGCCAGCAGTTACGTTACAGCCCGCTACGAGCAGTACTTC
TRBJ2-3,TRBD2,.,TRBV7-9,CASRAGGSGDTQYF,TGTGCCAGTCGAGCGGGGGGAAGTGGAGATACGCAGTATTTT
TRBJ2-2,TRBD2,.,TRBV3-1,CASSQALGGPNTGELFF,TGTGCCAGCAGCCAAGCGTTGGGAGGGCCGAACACCGGGGAGCTGTTTTTT
TRBJ2-1,TRBD2,.,TRBV20-1,CSARPLGLAGPYNEQFF,TGCAGTGCTAGGCCCTTGGGACTAGCGGGACCTTACAATGAGCAGTTCTTC
TRBJ1-1,.,once,TRBV29-1,CSVIQVMNTEAFF,TGCAGCGTCATACAGGTCATGAACACTGAAGCTTTCTTT
TRBJ2-7,.,.,TRBV28,CASSEGPSYEQYF,TGTGCCAGCAGTGAAGGACCCTCCTACGAGCAGTACTTC
TRBJ2-7,.,.,TRBV12-3/TRBV12-4,CASRIQASYEQYF,TGTGCCAGCAGGATTCAGGCATCCTACGAGCAGTACTTC
TRBJ2-7,.,once,TRBV4-2,CASSQDLGTRSGEQYF,TGTGCCAGCAGCCAAGATTTGGGGACGCGGTCGGGCGAGCAGTACTTC
TRBJ2-7,.,.,TRBV9,CASSAGVKAYEQYF,TGTGCCAGCAGCGCGGGGGTTAAAGCCTACGAGCAGTACTTC
TRBJ1-4,TRBD1,.,TRBV20-1,CSARGREGEKLFF,TGCAGCGCAAGGGGGCGGGAGGGGGAAAAACTGTTTTTT
TRBJ1-3,.,.,TRBV18,CASSPPSGNTIYF,TGTGCCAGCTCACCGCCCTCTGGAAACACCATATATTTT
TRBJ1-1,.,.,TRBV7-3,CASSPVGLTEAFF,TGTGCCAGCAGCCCCGTGGGCCTGACTGAAGCTTTCTTT
TRBJ1-5,.,once,TRBV20-1,CSANSAQGWRQPQHF,TGCAGTGCTAACTCCGCACAGGGTTGGCGGCAGCCCCAGCATTTT
TRBJ2-7,TRBD2,few,TRBV28,CASSPSGYEQYF,TGTGCCAGCAGTCCTAGCGGATACGAGCAGTACTTC
TRBJ2-2,.,.,TRBV2,CASSEYGSNTGELFF,TGTGCCAGCAGTGAATACGGGAGTAACACCGGGGAGCTGTTTTTT
TRBJ2-4,TRBD1,.,TRBV20-1,CSAPGQGADKNIQYF,TGCAGTGCCCCGGGACAGGGGGCCGACAAAAACATTCAGTACTTC
TRBJ2-2,.,.,TRBV28,CASSLWRGLSGELFF,TGTGCCAGCAGTTTGTGGAGGGGGCTGTCCGGGGAGCTGTTTTTT
TRBJ2-3,.,.,TRBV3-1,CASSPRRWGSSTDTQYF,TGTGCCAGCAGCCCGAGGAGATGGGGCTCTAGCACAGATACGCAGTATTTT
TRBJ2-1,.,.,TRBV3-1,CASSQRLVTDNEQFF,TGTGCCAGCAGCCAAAGATTAGTAACGGACAATGAGCAGTTCTTC
TRBJ2-7,.,.,TRBV20-1,CSGGSWYEQYF,TGCAGTGGTGGCTCCTGGTACGAGCAGTACTTC
TRBJ2-2,TRBD1,.,TRBV20-1,CSARERTGVNTGELFF,TGCAGTGCTAGAGAAAGGACAGGGGTGAACACCGGGGAGCTGTTTTTT
TRBJ2-5,TRBD2,.,TRBV2,CASSEASGGFETQYF,TGTGCCAGCAGTGAAGCTAGCGGGGGGTTTGAGACCCAGTACTTC
TRBJ2-1,.,.,TRBV14,CASSPQVPGGYNEQFF,TGTGCCAGCAGCCCCCAAGTTCCCGGGGGCTACAATGAGCAGTTCTTC
TRBJ1-2,.,.,TRBV19,CASSIGRGGYTF,TGTGCCAGTAGTATCGGCAGGGGCGGCTACACCTTC
TRBJ1-4,.,.,TRBV4-1,CASSQGGNRTPLDKLFF,TGCGCCAGCAGCCAAGGGGGGAATCGGACACCCCTCGATAAACTGTTTTTT
TRBJ1-5,.,.,TRBV4-3,CASSQDPYSNQPQHF,TGCGCCAGCAGCCAAGATCCTTATAGCAATCAGCCCCAGCATTTT
TRBJ2-1,.,.,TRBV12-3/TRBV12-4,CASSFERGSILYEQFF,TGTGCCAGCAGTTTTGAACGGGGGTCTATTCTCTATGAGCAGTTCTTC
TRBJ1-5,.,once,TRBV7-2,CASSSQGGSNQPQHF,TGTGCCAGCAGCTCCCAGGGAGGGAGCAATCAGCCCCAGCATTTT
TRBJ1-1,.,once,TRBV27,CASSSYGGRHPNTEAFF,TGTGCCAGCAGTTCATATGGTGGGCGACACCCGAACACTGAAGCTTTCTTT
TRBJ2-1,.,.,TRBV19,CASSAEEGYNEQFF,TGTGCCAGTAGTGCAGAGGAGGGGTACAATGAGCAGTTCTTC
TRBJ2-3,TRBD2,once,TRBV3-1,CASSPRGGTDTQYF,TGTGCCAGCAGCCCGCGGGGGGGAACAGATACGCAGTATTTT
TRBJ2-3,TRBD1,.,TRBV7-9,CASSQIRGRIWTDTQYF,TGTGCCAGCAGCCAGATCAGGGGGCGGATTTGGACAGATACGCAGTATTTT
TRBJ2-3,.,.,TRBV7-8,CASSLVSRGSTDTQYF,TGTGCCAGCAGCTTAGTTTCCAGGGGCAGCACAGATACGCAGTATTTT
TRBJ1-2,.,.,TRBV18,CASSPSGGNYGYTF,TGTGCCAGCTCACCCTCGGGGGGAAACTATGGCTACACCTTC